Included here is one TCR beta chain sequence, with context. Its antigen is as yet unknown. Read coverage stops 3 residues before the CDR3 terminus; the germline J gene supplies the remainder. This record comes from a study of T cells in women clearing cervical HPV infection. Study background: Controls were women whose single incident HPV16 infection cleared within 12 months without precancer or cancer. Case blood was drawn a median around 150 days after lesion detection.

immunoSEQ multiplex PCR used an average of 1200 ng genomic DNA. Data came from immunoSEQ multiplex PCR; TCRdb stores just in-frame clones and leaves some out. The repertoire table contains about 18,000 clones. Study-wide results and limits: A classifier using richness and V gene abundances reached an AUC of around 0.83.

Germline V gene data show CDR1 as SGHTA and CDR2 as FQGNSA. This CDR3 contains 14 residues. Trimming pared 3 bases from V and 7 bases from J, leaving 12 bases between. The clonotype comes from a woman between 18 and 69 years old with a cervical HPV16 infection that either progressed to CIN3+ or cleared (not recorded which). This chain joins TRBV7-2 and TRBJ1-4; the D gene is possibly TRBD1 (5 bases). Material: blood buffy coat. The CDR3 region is CASSFPGHGEKLFF. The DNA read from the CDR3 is TGTGCCAGCAGCTTCCCAGGGCATGGTGAAAAA.